These 20 T cell receptor beta chains were all obtained from the same sample, sequenced in a study of blood T cell repertoires in COVID-19. Assay used: immunoSEQ multiplex PCR; TCRdb lists only in-frame clones, some missing. The repertoire has about 89,000 clones, approximately 88% of them found once; the top ten carry 0.47%. Sequenced input: peripheral blood. The origin of the receptors is a man aged 60 to 69 with acute or convalescent COVID-19.

This chain connects TRBV6-1 to TRBJ2-7; D is perhaps TRBD2 (5 bases). Germline loops: CDR1 MNHNS, CDR2 SASEGT. The CDR3 covers 15 residues. Trimming took off 2 bases at V and 1 base at J, with 12 bases between the two ends. CDR3 bases: TGTGCCAGCAGTGAATCAGGAGGAGGATCCTACGAGCAGTACTTC. Its translation: CASSESGGGSYEQYF.

V gene TRBV7-9 combines with J gene TRBJ2-1, with TRBD2 identical over 9 bases. The germline gives CDR1 SEHNR, CDR2 FQNEAQ (reference sequence). The V gene end was trimmed by 1 base and the J gene end by 7 bases; junction bases not matched to a gene: 8. This CDR3 region has 16 residues. In DNA, the CDR3 is TGTGCCAGCAGCTTAGTTATAGCGGGAGTTAAGAATGAGCAGTTCTTC. Amino acid sequence: CASSLVIAGVKNEQFF.

V and J are TRBV5-1 and TRBJ1-1; 7 bases are a match to TRBD1. Trimming took 5 bases from V and 5 from J; bases not matched to a gene: 9. Germline-derived CDR1 and CDR2 are SGHRS and YFSETQ. This CDR3 contains 14 residues. For the CDR3, the DNA is TGCGCCAGCAGAAGTGGCAGGGGGTATACTGAAGCTTTCTTT. Its protein product is CASRSGRGYTEAFF.

The chain employs TRBV2 and TRBJ2-5; 10 bases map to TRBD1. CDR1 and CDR2 from the germline V gene are SNHLY and FYNNEI. J lost 5 bases, V lost 8 bases, and 11 bases had no gene match. This CDR3 comprises 15 residues. For the CDR3, the DNA is TGTGCCAGCCAGGGGGACAGGGGCTTTTGGGAGACCCAGTACTTC. Amino acid sequence: CASQGDRGFWETQYF.

The J gene is TRBJ1-1, the V gene TRBV5-1; D unclear. Germline CDR1 reads SGHRS; CDR2 reads YFSETQ. The CDR3 is 12 residues long. V was pared by 0 bases and J by 10 bases, with 10 bases between. This CDR3 is CASSLGSAGAFF. The DNA of the CDR3 is TGCGCCAGCAGCTTGGGATCAGCAGGAGCTTTCTTT.

This clone showed up just once. The chain has TRBV30 and TRBJ2-3; 13 nucleotides agree with TRBD2. This CDR3 comprises 17 residues. Trimming took 1 base from V and 6 from J; bases not matched to a gene: 10. CDR1 GTSNPN and CDR2 SVGIG come from the germline V gene (reference sequence). For the CDR3, the DNA is TGTGCCTGGAGTGGGGGACTAGCGGGAACCAGGACGGATACGCAGTATTTT. This translates into CAWSGGLAGTRTDTQYF.

The chain carries TRBV6-5 and TRBJ2-7; possibly TRBD1 for D (6 bases). V lost 2 bases, J lost 0 bases, and 8 bases lay in between. The CDR3 is 14 amino acids. Germline loops: CDR1 MNHEY, CDR2 SVGAGI. The CDR3 DNA follows: TGTGCCAGCAGTTACGAGGACAGCTCCTACGAGCAGTACTTC. Protein sequence: CASSYEDSSYEQYF.

The CDR3 loop reads CASSPIAGGYEQYF. The CDR3 coding sequence is TGTGCCAGCAGTCCCATAGCGGGGGGCTACGAGCAGTACTTC. V is TRBV6-4 and J is TRBJ2-7, with 10 bases lining up with TRBD2. This CDR3 has 14 residues. Trimming removed 5 bases from V and 3 bases from J; junction bases left unmatched: 4. CDR1 is MRHNA and CDR2 is SNTAGT in the germline V gene.

This sequence joins TRBV6-5 and TRBJ2-5; 8 bases map to TRBD1. The CDR3 consists of 15 residues. J gave up 7 bases and V 6 bases, and 13 bases lay outside the gene matches. CDR1 is MNHEY, CDR2 SVGAGI, per germline. The CDR3 DNA is TGTGCCAGCAGCTTGGACAGGGTGGGGTCGGGGACCCAGTACTTC. This encodes CASSLDRVGSGTQYF.

The chain combines TRBV18 with TRBJ2-1, with 11 bases that match TRBD2. Per germline, CDR1 KGHSH and CDR2 LQKENI. The CDR3 extends over 16 amino acids. V lost 2 bases and J lost 5; bases outside the gene matches: 5. CDR3 bases: TGTGCCAGCTCACCAGCTGGGACTAGCGGACACAATGAGCAGTTCTTC. Translation gives CASSPAGTSGHNEQFF. The full variable domain, its missing parts supplied by reference TRBV18 and TRBJ2-1, is NAGVMQNPRHLVRRRGQEARLRCSPMKGHSHVYWYRQLPEEGLKFMVYLQKENIIDESGMPKERFSAEFPKEGPSILRIQQVVRGDSAAYFCASSPAGTSGHNEQFFGPGTRLTVL.

The J gene is TRBJ2-3, the V gene TRBV19; the D is unclear. The V gene's germline CDR1 is LNHDA and CDR2 SQIVND (reference sequence). CDR3 size: 15 residues. V shed 1 base and J shed 4 bases, with 12 bases lying between them. The CDR3 here is CASSIAVHVPDTQYF. CDR3 DNA: TGTGCCAGTAGTATAGCGGTCCACGTCCCAGATACGCAGTATTTT.

This clone was counted only a few times. The V call is TRBV27, the J call TRBJ1-2; possible D gene TRBD1, 5 bases. The V and J ends lost 4 bases and 4 bases respectively, with 19 bases between them. CDR1 and CDR2 (germline): MNHEY, SMNVEV (reference sequence). The CDR3 consists of 16 residues. CDR3 coding DNA: TGTGCCAGCAGTTCCTCCCCGACAGTTTGGGGCTATGGCTACACCTTC. This codes for CASSSSPTVWGYGYTF.

The V gene is TRBV9, the J gene TRBJ2-5; 10 bases are shared with TRBD2. The germline CDR1 and CDR2 sequences are SGDLS and YYNGEE. The CDR3 spans 17 residues. V lost 0 bases to trimming and J lost 5 bases; unmatched junction nucleotides: 10. The CDR3 region has the DNA TGTGCCAGCAGCGTAGACCCAGCGGGAGGGCAAGTGGAGACCCAGTACTTC. The encoded protein is CASSVDPAGGQVETQYF.

The CDR3 spells CASSSRGRARVDTQYF. The CDR3 nucleotides are TGTGCCAGCAGTTCCCGCGGGAGGGCCCGGGTAGATACGCAGTATTTT. The chain carries TRBV27 and TRBJ2-3, with 9 positions matching TRBD2. J gave up 5 bases and V 4 bases, and 10 bases lay outside the gene matches. Looked up from germline, CDR1 is MNHEY and CDR2 is SMNVEV (reference sequence). The length of the CDR3 is 16 residues.

DNA for the CDR3: TGTGCCTGGAATACCGGGACATCCCTAAACAATGAGCAGTTCTTC. Translating it yields CAWNTGTSLNNEQFF. The rearrangement joins TRBV30 to TRBJ2-1; D might be TRBD1 (6 bases). Per the germline V gene, CDR1 is GTSNPN and CDR2 is SVGIG (reference sequence). CDR3 length: 15 amino acids. V dropped 4 bases and J dropped 5 bases, with 18 bases sitting between them.

This chain connects TRBV9 to TRBJ2-6, with TRBD2 matching over 8 bases. The length of the CDR3 is 15 residues. Trimming removed 5 bases from V and 2 bases from J; junction bases left unmatched: 3. Germline CDR1 reads SGDLS; CDR2 reads YYNGEE. The DNA of the CDR3 is TGTGCCAGCAGTTCGGGAGGGCCTGGGGCCAACGTCCTGACTTTC. As protein: CASSSGGPGANVLTF.

V and J are TRBV6-5 and TRBJ1-5; the D gene is possibly TRBD1 (6 bases). The CDR3 runs to 14 residues. Looked up from germline, CDR1 is MNHEY and CDR2 is SVGAGI. V lost 7 bases to trimming and J lost 1 base, with 11 bases between them. CDR3 coding DNA: TGTGCCAGCAACCAGGGGCACAGCAATCAGCCCCAGCATTTT. It encodes CASNQGHSNQPQHF.

This clone was detected only a few times. J is TRBJ1-2 and V is TRBV6-5, with D uncertain. Germline V gene data show CDR1 as MNHEY and CDR2 as SVGAGI. The CDR3 consists of 12 residues. Trimming stripped 6 bases from V and 7 bases from J, with 12 bases between. The CDR3 spells CASRPGGTGYTF. DNA of the CDR3: TGTGCCAGCAGACCTGGAGGTACTGGCTACACCTTC.

This chain links TRBV10-3 with TRBJ2-5; TRBD2 matches at 8 bases. The V and J ends lost 4 bases and 4 bases, in that order; junction bases with no gene match: 14. Germline assignment: CDR1 ENHRY and CDR2 SYGVKD. CDR3 size: 17 residues. DNA of the CDR3: TGTGCCATCAGTGGTGGGGTTTTGGCTAGCGGGTCAGAGACCCAGTACTTC. Its protein is CAISGGVLASGSETQYF.

This clone appeared a single time. This chain uses TRBV19 with TRBJ2-1; tentative D call: TRBD2 (5 bases). Per the germline V gene, CDR1 is LNHDA and CDR2 is SQIVND (reference sequence). This CDR3 has 13 residues. The V and J ends lost 8 bases and 5 bases respectively, with 13 bases between them. CDR3 protein: CASHGELNNEQFF. As DNA, the CDR3 is TGTGCCAGTCACGGGGAGTTGAACAATGAGCAGTTCTTC.